The 9 T cell receptor beta chains in this list originate from one sample, sequenced in a study of vaccination effects on CD4 cells after COVID-19. Generated by immunoSEQ multiplex PCR, the TCRdb table keeps only in-frame clones and is missing some. The top ten hold around 3.8% of the sample, which has about 35,000 clones, 68% seen once. Subsequent to a culture period of 10 days, CD4+ T cells were isolated. Which antigens these TCRs recognize remains unknown. Sample: CD4+ T cells from PBMCs cultured without peptide, taken before COVID-19 vaccination. These receptors all come from a human donor who received a COVID-19 vaccine.

The V call is TRBV19, the J call TRBJ1-5, with D maybe TRBD1 (6 bases). The V end was cut by 5 bases, the J end by 6 bases, with 14 bases between. Germline CDR1 LNHDA, CDR2 SQIVND (reference sequence). The CDR3 is 14 amino acids. The DNA of the CDR3 is TGTGCCAGTAGTCGGCAGGGGATGAGTCAGCCCCAGCATTTT. It is translated as CASSRQGMSQPQHF.

This chain uses TRBV27 with TRBJ1-2; 9 bases align to TRBD1. V lost 1 base and J lost 4; bases outside the gene matches: 10. Germline-derived CDR1 and CDR2 are MNHEY and SMNVEV (reference sequence). This CDR3 is built from 17 residues. The CDR3 is CASSLFSGQGNFYGYTF. The DNA of the CDR3 is TGTGCCAGCAGTTTATTTTCGGGACAGGGTAATTTCTATGGCTACACCTTC.

This clone was recorded a few times. V and J are TRBV6-1 and TRBJ1-2; the D is unclear. The CDR3 covers 12 residues. Between the trimmed V and J ends, which lost 1 base and 5 bases, there was a span of 5 bases. Germline V gene lookup returns CDR1 MNHNS and CDR2 SASEGT. CDR3 sequence (DNA): TGTGCCAGCAGTGAAGGGAAATATGGCTACACCTTC. It yields the protein CASSEGKYGYTF.

The rearrangement joins TRBV5-1 to TRBJ2-3, with 8 positions matching TRBD2. The CDR3 runs 16 residues. Germline V gene lookup returns CDR1 SGHRS and CDR2 YFSETQ. J gave up 0 bases and V 0 bases, and 3 bases lay outside the gene matches. The CDR3 coding sequence is TGCGCCAGCAGCTTGGATGCTAGCGGGAGCACAGATACGCAGTATTTT. This codes for CASSLDASGSTDTQYF.

This chain uses TRBV13 with TRBJ2-1; 9 positions agree with TRBD2. CDR3 length: 17 residues. The junction had 12 bases not matched to a gene; V was cut back by 5 bases and J by 4 bases. The germline CDR1 and CDR2 sequences are PRHDT and FYEKMQ (reference sequence). The CDR3 reads CASSLRGSGGLYNEQFF. The CDR3 coding sequence is TGTGCCAGCAGCCTCCGTGGTAGCGGGGGACTATACAATGAGCAGTTCTTC.

The chain combines TRBV19 with TRBJ2-1; D is possibly TRBD2 (6 bases). The CDR3 is 13 amino acids. Germline lookup yields CDR1 LNHDA and CDR2 SQIVND (reference sequence). Trimming shortened V by 5 bases and J by 6 bases, and 11 bases separated the two germline ends. This CDR3 is CASSPTGGNEQFF. The CDR3 DNA is TGTGCCAGTAGTCCAACCGGGGGCAATGAGCAGTTCTTC.

The J gene is TRBJ2-3, the V gene TRBV4-1; D remains ambiguous. The length of the CDR3 is 13 residues. Trimming left V 7 bases short and J 1 base short, with 9 bases between. Looked up from germline, CDR1 is MGHRA and CDR2 is YSYEKL. Here the CDR3 DNA reads TGCGCCAGCACGACCCCGGGCACAGATACGCAGTATTTT. Translating gives CASTTPGTDTQYF.

This chain uses TRBV5-5 with TRBJ1-4; possible D gene TRBD1, 6 bases. Per germline, CDR1 SGHKS and CDR2 YYEKEE (reference sequence). This CDR3 comprises 15 residues. V dropped 4 bases and J dropped 7 bases, with 17 bases sitting between them. In DNA, the CDR3 is TGTGCCAGCAGCGTCGCACAGGGAGGAGTTGAAAAACTGTTTTTT. This codes for CASSVAQGGVEKLFF. Supplemented by reference TRBV5-5 and TRBJ1-4, the full variable domain reads DAGVTQSPTHLIKTRGQQVTLRCSPISGHKSVSWYQQVLGQGPQFIFQYYEKEERGRGNFPDRFSARQFPNYSSELNVNALLLGDSALYLCASSVAQGGVEKLFFGSGTQLSVL.

This chain uses TRBV19 with TRBJ2-3, with TRBD2 as a possible D gene (6 bases). The germline gives CDR1 LNHDA, CDR2 SQIVND (reference sequence). Trimming cost V 5 bases and J 8 bases, with 20 bases left between them. The CDR3 sequence is 15 residues long. The CDR3 region has the DNA TGTGCCAGTAGTTGGGGACTGTATCAGCGCCCTACGCAGTATTTT. Encoded protein: CASSWGLYQRPTQYF. Together with reference TRBV19 and TRBJ2-3, the CDR3 gives the full variable domain: DGGITQSPKYLFRKEGQNVTLSCEQNLNHDAMYWYRQDPGQGLRLIYYSQIVNDFQKGDIAEGYSVSREKKESFPLTVTSAQKNPTAFYLCASSWGLYQRPTQYFGPGTRLTVL.